One TCR beta chain is described in this entry. Its antigen is currently unknown. The sample belongs to a study of metastatic and nonmetastatic thyroid tumors. Background on the study: Where malignant and benign thyroid patients were concerned, repertoires were compared across blood and tumor or nodule tissue.

Looked up from germline, CDR1 is SGDLS and CDR2 is YYNGEE. The V and J ends lost 3 bases and 9 bases respectively, with 16 bases between them. The CDR3 has 15 amino acids. There were no patients who had received any treatment before thyroid surgery. In the original workflow: What underpinned the distant-metastasis classifier for papillary thyroid cancer was the set of CDR3 differences across clinicopathological groups. TCRdb re-called clones via MiXCR from the PCR reads. The V and J calls shown here were made by TCRdb, not taken from the authors' results. In the table there are about 39,000 clones, approximately 17% of which are singletons. Whole-study results and caveats: Benign nodules reportedly had significantly lower TCR beta diversity than malignant thyroid tumors in blood and tumor.

The sample taken for sequencing was tumor tissue. The chain recombines TRBV9 with TRBJ1-6, with D perhaps matching TRBD1 (6 bases). The TCR sequence derives from a female donor with papillary thyroid cancer or a benign thyroid nodule (not recorded which). Some clones in this sample may be carry-over from other donors' samples. The CDR3 region is CASSATGAGASPLHF. The DNA for the CDR3 is TGTGCCAGCAGCGCCACCGGGGCAGGGGCTTCACCCCTCCACTTT.